A selection of T cell receptor beta chains follows, all from one sample in a study of control samples from healthy donors and cancer patients. The method was immunoSEQ multiplex PCR; TCRdb's version includes in-frame clones alone and lacks a portion of them. The sample lists 150,000 to 200,000 clones, around 92% seen once, with less than 1.6% in the top ten. The material sequenced was blood. These receptors were collected from a woman aged 25-40 years in good health. CDR3s leave out the opening cysteine and the closing phenylalanine or tryptophan. D genes are given only for firm matches. Not all rows give a size; the values are once, few, many and, for expanded clones, a class.

clone size	V gene	D gene	J gene	CDR3 protein
NA	TRBV4-1	TRBD1	TRBJ1-4	ASSVGDRADEKLF
NA	TRBV13	TRBD2	TRBJ2-3	ASSLVSGRDTQY
NA	TRBV6-5	NA	TRBJ2-2	ASRRQNTGELF
NA	TRBV11-2	TRBD1	TRBJ2-6	ASSLDSQQGGSSGANVLT
NA	TRBV3-1/TRBV3-2	NA	TRBJ2-3	ASSHTDTQY
NA	TRBV9	TRBD1	TRBJ1-1	ASSPRTGNTEAF
NA	TRBV5-1	NA	TRBJ1-1	ASSWGTEAF
NA	TRBV7-9	NA	TRBJ1-3	ASSFPSGNTIY
NA	TRBV7-9	TRBD2	TRBJ2-3	ASSLVRTSGSTDTQY
NA	TRBV7-9	NA	TRBJ1-2	ASSPGYYGYT
NA	TRBV9	NA	TRBJ1-6	ASSVPPGPNSPLH
NA	TRBV6-2/TRBV6-3	NA	TRBJ2-1	ASSLRTANEQL
NA	TRBV28	NA	TRBJ2-3	ASRDLLTDTQY
NA	TRBV14	TRBD1	TRBJ1-6	ASSQAQGANSPLH
NA	TRBV6-5	TRBD1	TRBJ1-3	ASKGQGAGNTIY
once	TRBV7-8	TRBD1	TRBJ1-1	ASSFGQGMNTEAF